The rows below give T cell receptor beta chains drawn from one sample of a study of T cells in Graves' hyperthyroidism and ophthalmopathy. One entry per CDR3 protein results from TCRdb running MiXCR on the multiplex PCR reads. This repertoire shows about 740,000 distinct CDR3 sequences, 14% found once; its top ten account for approximately 10%. Material for sequencing was blood. Receptors were obtained from a woman aged 18-29 years with Graves' hyperthyroidism. Both conserved end residues are part of each CDR3. The D gene is left open where the match is weak. Clone size, where shown, is once, few, many, or a class for clones that have expanded.

CDR3	DNA	size	length	V	J	D
CAWVGSHYGYTF	TGTGCCTGGGTTGGCAGCCACTATGGCTACACCTTC	many	12	TRBV30	TRBJ1-2	-
CASSRRGGFAGELFF	TGTGCCAGCAGCCGACGGGGAGGTTTCGCCGGGGAGCTGTTTTTT	many	15	TRBV3-1	TRBJ2-2	-
CASSYQRQGSYEQYF	TGTGCCAGCAGTTACCAAAGACAGGGTAGCTACGAGCAGTACTTC	-	15	TRBV6-5	TRBJ2-7	TRBD1
CASSRPGHKNTEAFF	TGTGCCAGCAGCCGTCCGGGACACAAGAACACTGAAGCTTTCTTT	many	15	TRBV13	TRBJ1-1	-
CSAIPLAWETQYF	TGCAGTGCTATCCCACTGGCGTGGGAGACCCAGTACTTC	many	13	TRBV20-1	TRBJ2-5	-
CASSPWGASGYTGELFF	TGTGCCAGCAGCCCCTGGGGGGCTAGCGGTTACACCGGGGAGCTGTTTTTT	many	17	TRBV7-3	TRBJ2-2	-
CASSSVIESNEQFF	TGTGCCAGCAGCTCTGTAATAGAATCAAATGAGCAGTTCTTC	-	14	TRBV7-6	TRBJ2-1	-
CSARVPSGDTQYF	TGCAGTGCTAGAGTTCCGAGTGGGGATACGCAGTATTTT	many	13	TRBV20-1	TRBJ2-3	-
CASPYQDRAYFSSYEQYF	TGTGCCAGTCCCTATCAAGACCGGGCTTACTTTAGCTCCTACGAGCAGTACTTC	many	18	TRBV7-3	TRBJ2-7	-
CASSLQGALLANYGYTF	TGTGCCAGCAGCCTACAGGGGGCCCTACTCGCTAACTATGGCTACACCTTC	many	17	TRBV3-1	TRBJ1-2	TRBD1
CASSLATGRRERETQYF	TGTGCCAGCAGCTTAGCAACGGGCAGGCGGGAGAGAGAGACCCAGTACTTC	-	17	TRBV7-9	TRBJ2-5	TRBD2
CATSSRSRAYGYTF	TGTGCCACCAGCTCCCGGTCCCGCGCCTATGGCTACACCTTC	many	14	TRBV15	TRBJ1-2	-
CATQESSYNEQFF	TGTGCCACCCAAGAGAGCTCCTACAATGAGCAGTTCTTC	few	13	TRBV24-1	TRBJ2-1	-